Below are 9 T cell receptor beta chains sequenced from a single sample in a study of beta chain features in type 1 diabetes. Of the isolated RNA, all was reverse transcribed, and so the sequenced material was expressed TCRB transcripts. Repertoires were generated with immunoSEQ multiplex PCR, while TCRdb's copy carries only in-frame clones and drops some. The table records under 350,000 clones, about 8% of them present only once. The sequencing input was central memory CD4+ T cells from blood. These receptors all come from a woman aged 18-30 years in good health.

This clone was picked up a small number of times. This sample includes further DNA sequences coding for the same CDR3. This chain uses TRBV7-2 with TRBJ2-5; 14 positions agree with TRBD2. The CDR3 is made up of 15 amino acids. Germline V gene data show CDR1 as SGHTA and CDR2 as FQGNSA. V shed 8 bases and J 3 bases; nucleotides not matched to a gene: 5. The CDR3 region is CASSGLAGGKETQYF. DNA of the CDR3: TGTGCCAGCTCTGGACTAGCGGGGGGCAAAGAGACCCAGTACTTC.

The sample holds a few counts of this clone. V gene TRBV7-2 combines with J gene TRBJ2-7, with D possibly matching TRBD1 (5 bases). The CDR3 is made up of 14 amino acids. The germline V and J ends were trimmed by 1 base and 6 bases, with 13 bases remaining between them. Germline V gene data show CDR1 as SGHTA and CDR2 as FQGNSA. CDR3 DNA sequence: TGTGCCAGCAGCTTAGACAGGAGCTCAGTCGAGCAGTACGTC. Its translation: CASSLDRSSVEQYV.

This clone was found a few times. J is TRBJ2-3 and V is TRBV9, with TRBD2 matching 12 bases. Per germline, CDR1 SGDLS and CDR2 YYNGEE. The ends lost 3 bases at V and 0 bases at J; junction bases unmatched: 5. This CDR3 spans 17 amino acids. The chain's CDR3 is CASSAGLAGFSTDTQYF. In DNA form, the CDR3 reads TGTGCCAGCAGCGCCGGACTAGCGGGATTCAGCACAGATACGCAGTATTTT.

Remarks on this clone: This likely reflects a read error, since a far larger clone is one base away. Other DNA sequences in this sample translate to the same CDR3. This chain connects TRBV7-9 to TRBJ2-3; D is uncertain. From germline, CDR1 is SEHNR and CDR2 FQNEAQ (reference sequence). The CDR3 has 14 amino acids. Between the trimmed V and J ends, which lost 1 base and 2 bases, there was a span of 7 bases. The CDR3 loop is CASSLDGNTDTQYF. CDR3 coding DNA: TGTGCCAGCAGCTTAGATGGGAACACAGATACGCAGTATTTT.

This clone came up a few times. This chain uses TRBV11-2 with TRBJ2-7; D is ambiguous. Per the germline V gene, CDR1 is SGHAT and CDR2 is FQNNGV. V lost 0 bases and J 6 bases, leaving 6 bases between the germline ends. The CDR3 extends over 12 amino acids. CDR3 in amino acids: CASSLDRGEQYF. CDR3 sequence (DNA): TGTGCCAGCAGCTTAGATCGCGGCGAGCAGTACTTC.

The chain recombines TRBV9 with TRBJ2-1, with 11 bases identical to TRBD2. The CDR3 is made up of 14 amino acids. V trimming: 3 bases; J trimming: 4 bases; junction bases outside the gene matches: 0. The germline gives CDR1 SGDLS, CDR2 YYNGEE. The CDR3 nucleotides read TGTGCCAGCAGCGCTAGCGGGGGGTACAATGAGCAGTTCTTC. Residues: CASSASGGYNEQFF.

This clone came up a few times. The J gene is TRBJ1-6, the V gene TRBV30; D unclear. Germline CDR1 is GTSNPN and CDR2 is SVGIG (reference sequence). The CDR3 is 17 residues long. Between the trimmed V and J ends, which lost 0 bases and 8 bases, there was a span of 20 bases. CDR3 loop: CAWSVRRRGALDSPLHF. The CDR3, as DNA: TGTGCCTGGAGTGTAAGGCGGCGAGGCGCCCTTGATTCACCCCTCCACTTT.

This clone was detected only a few times. The chain has TRBV29-1 and TRBJ2-1; 13 bases are shared with TRBD2. The V gene end was trimmed by 7 bases and the J gene end by 0 bases; junction bases not matched to a gene: 12. There are 18 residues in the CDR3. Germline V gene sequence: CDR1 SQVTM, CDR2 ANQGSEA. The CDR3 loop reads CSALWGLAGPSSYNEQFF. The DNA for the CDR3 is TGCAGCGCCCTTTGGGGACTAGCGGGACCCAGCTCCTACAATGAGCAGTTCTTC.

The gene calls are TRBV4-3 and TRBJ2-4; 8 bases are a match to TRBD2. Trimming cost V 8 bases and J 0 bases; bases outside gene matches: 6. The CDR3 extends over 15 amino acids. CDR1 is LGHNA and CDR2 is YSLEER in the germline V gene. As DNA, the CDR3 is TGCGCCAGCGCCGGGAGGGTCATAGCCAAAAACATTCAGTACTTC. It translates to CASAGRVIAKNIQYF.